The 32 T cell receptor beta chains in this list originate from one sample, sequenced in a study of Graves' ophthalmopathy and Graves' hyperthyroidism. As the template, RNA transcripts were used to amplify TCR beta CDR3 regions. RT-PCR in the first round used HTBI primers; a second-round multiplex PCR followed. TCRdb passed the multiplex PCR reads through MiXCR, listing each CDR3 protein once. The sample comprises more than 1,000,000 distinct CDR3 sequences, about 35% of which are singletons, and 11% rests with the top ten. Sequenced material: peripheral blood or thyroid tissue (not recorded which). All receptors derive from an adult man with Graves' hyperthyroidism.

This chain's CDR3 is CATRTFFTGELFF. The DNA for the CDR3 is TGTGCCACCAGGACTTTCTTCACCGGGGAGCTGTTTTTT. The gene calls are TRBV7-6 and TRBJ2-2; tentative D call: TRBD2 (5 bases). V lost 10 bases and J lost 4, with 13 bases in between. In germline, CDR1 is SGHVS, CDR2 FNYEAQ. CDR3 size: 13 residues.

There are a few counts of this clonotype. This rearrangement joins TRBV9 to TRBJ1-4; possibly TRBD1 for D (5 bases). The CDR3 has 14 residues. Trimming left V 3 bases short and J 6 bases short, with 12 bases between. Germline V CDR1 and CDR2: SGDLS, YYNGEE. The CDR3 spells CASSAGQYDEKLFF. The CDR3 coding sequence is TGTGCCAGCAGCGCCGGACAATATGATGAAAAACTGTTTTTT.

The chain joins TRBV7-8 to TRBJ2-2; D is unclear. CDR3 size: 15 residues. Germline V lookup: CDR1 SGHVS, CDR2 FQNEAQ. The V end was cut by 5 bases, the J end by 1 base, with 11 bases between. The CDR3 DNA reads TGTGCCAGCAGCCCGACTTCTAAGAACACCGGGGAGCTGTTTTTT. The encoded protein is CASSPTSKNTGELFF.

This rearrangement joins TRBV25-1 to TRBJ2-2; D remains unclear. Trimming took 4 bases from V and 7 from J, leaving 7 bases between them. This CDR3 region has 12 residues. Looked up from germline, CDR1 is MGHDK and CDR2 is SYGVNS. In DNA, the CDR3 is TGTGCCAGCAGTGTTGTTATCGGGGAGCTGTTTTTT. It yields the protein CASSVVIGELFF.

This sequence joins TRBV10-3 and TRBJ1-5, with 8 positions matching TRBD1. The ends lost 6 bases at V and 6 bases at J; junction bases unmatched: 7. This CDR3 has 14 amino acids. The germline V gene encodes CDR1 ENHRY and CDR2 SYGVKD. CDR3 sequence reads: CAISTTGAGQPQHF. The CDR3 DNA sequence: TGTGCCATCAGCACGACAGGGGCCGGTCAGCCCCAGCATTTT.

V usage is TRBV6-5 and J usage is TRBJ2-5, with 7 bases matching TRBD1. The length of the CDR3 is 17 residues. Germline V gene lookup returns CDR1 MNHEY and CDR2 SVGAGI. Trimming took 5 bases from V and 4 from J; bases not matched to a gene: 16. CDR3 DNA sequence: TGTGCCAGCAGTGACGACAGTTGGGACAGCAAAATAGAGACCCAGTACTTC. This translates into CASSDDSWDSKIETQYF.

This chain joins TRBV2 and TRBJ1-1; D gene unclear. Germline V gene data show CDR1 as SNHLY and CDR2 as FYNNEI. This CDR3 has 11 amino acids. The V end was cut by 7 bases, the J end by 7 bases, with 10 bases between. The CDR3 DNA sequence: TGTGCCAGCACCTTACTCCTTGAAGCTTTCTTT. Translated, it gives CASTLLLEAFF. The full variable domain, completed using reference TRBV2 and TRBJ1-1, is EPEVTQTPSHQVTQMGQEVILRCVPISNHLYFYWYRQILGQKVEFLVSFYNNEISEKSEIFDDQFSVERPDGSNFTLKIRSTKLEDSAMYFCASTLLLEAFFGQGTRLTVV.

This clonotype has ten or more counts. The rearrangement links TRBV5-1 to TRBJ1-1; D uncertain. The CDR3 has 13 amino acids. Trimming took 0 bases from V and 3 from J, leaving 6 bases between them. The germline V gene encodes CDR1 SGHRS and CDR2 YFSETQ. The CDR3 spells CASSLAAHTEAFF. Here the CDR3 DNA reads TGCGCCAGCAGCTTGGCGGCTCACACTGAAGCTTTCTTT.

The CDR3: CASSLLQEAEAFF. CDR3 nucleotide sequence: TGTGCCAGCAGCTTATTGCAGGAGGCTGAAGCTTTCTTT. The chain couples TRBV7-3 to TRBJ1-1; the D is unclear. CDR1 and CDR2 (germline): SGHTA, FQGTGA. With 2 bases removed from V and 6 bases from J, the gap between germline ends came to 10 bases. This CDR3 is built from 13 residues.

This clonotype was recorded a few times. The chain links TRBV2 to TRBJ2-7; 12 positions agree with TRBD1. V lost 7 bases to trimming and J lost 6 bases; unmatched junction nucleotides: 1. In germline, CDR1 is SNHLY, CDR2 FYNNEI. The length of the CDR3 is 12 residues. This CDR3 is CASTGQGAEQYF. The CDR3 DNA reads as TGTGCCAGCACGGGACAGGGGGCCGAGCAGTACTTC.

This clonotype was counted ten times or more. This chain joins TRBV19 and TRBJ1-2; D remains ambiguous. Trimming cost V 6 bases and J 4 bases, with 12 bases left between them. The CDR3 has 13 amino acids. Germline CDR1 LNHDA, CDR2 SQIVND (reference sequence). The CDR3 sequence is CASRARRLYGYTF. The CDR3 nucleotides read TGTGCCAGTAGAGCCAGGAGACTCTATGGCTACACCTTC. Drawing the rest from reference TRBV19 and TRBJ1-2, the complete variable domain is DGGITQSPKYLFRKEGQNVTLSCEQNLNHDAMYWYRQDPGQGLRLIYYSQIVNDFQKGDIAEGYSVSREKKESFPLTVTSAQKNPTAFYLCASRARRLYGYTFGSGTRLTVV.

The table lists this clonotype with many counts. This chain uses TRBV2 with TRBJ1-1, with 9 bases matching TRBD1. The CDR3 sequence is 14 residues long. Germline V gene sequence: CDR1 SNHLY, CDR2 FYNNEI. V lost 9 bases to trimming and J lost 7 bases; unmatched junction nucleotides: 12. Written as DNA, the CDR3 is TGTGCCAGATGGGGGACAGGGTTGGGAGGTGAAGCTTTCTTT. This encodes CARWGTGLGGEAFF. The full variable domain, its missing parts supplied by reference TRBV2 and TRBJ1-1, is EPEVTQTPSHQVTQMGQEVILRCVPISNHLYFYWYRQILGQKVEFLVSFYNNEISEKSEIFDDQFSVERPDGSNFTLKIRSTKLEDSAMYFCARWGTGLGGEAFFGQGTRLTVV.

This clonotype was observed at least ten times. The chain recombines TRBV7-2 with TRBJ2-5, with a possible D match to TRBD2 (5 bases). The V end was cut by 3 bases, the J end by 4 bases, with 12 bases between. The germline V gene encodes CDR1 SGHTA and CDR2 FQGNSA. This CDR3 contains 14 residues. For the CDR3, the DNA is TGTGCCAGCAGCTTTAGTGGGAGCGCAGAGACCCAGTACTTC. Its protein product is CASSFSGSAETQYF.

Notes on this clonotype: Mismatch with germline at one junction end may stem from a read error. The chain employs TRBV7-9 and TRBJ2-2, with D perhaps TRBD2 (5 bases). This CDR3 contains 17 residues. Per the germline V gene, CDR1 is SEHNR and CDR2 is FQNEAQ (reference sequence). In DNA, the CDR3 is TGTGCCAGCAGTTTAGCGCGGATAAACAGAGACGCCGGGGAGCTGTTTTTT. Residues: CASSLARINRDAGELFF.

In the case of this clonotype: The junction differs from germline at one of its ends, possibly a read error. The gene calls are TRBV10-3 and TRBJ2-6, with 7 bases fitting TRBD1. Looked up from germline, CDR1 is ENHRY and CDR2 is SYGVKD. The CDR3 loop spans 14 amino acids. CDR3 residues: CASSMGQGANVLTF. The CDR3 nucleotides read TGTGCCAGCAGTATGGGACAGGGGGCCAACGTCCTGACTTTC.

This clonotype has at least ten counts. V is TRBV7-9 and J is TRBJ2-7; possible D gene TRBD2, 5 bases. CDR3 length: 14 residues. Germline V CDR1 and CDR2: SEHNR, FQNEAQ (reference sequence). Trimming cost V 5 bases and J 2 bases, with 13 bases left between them. As DNA, the CDR3 is TGTGCCAGCAGCGTACGGGGATATCCCTACGAGCAGTACTTC. Encoded protein: CASSVRGYPYEQYF.

The rearrangement joins TRBV10-3 to TRBJ1-5; 10 positions match TRBD1. The V and J ends lost 4 bases and 12 bases, in that order; junction bases with no gene match: 9. The CDR3 is 14 residues long. From germline, CDR1 is ENHRY and CDR2 SYGVKD. CDR3 protein: CAISGTGGGVSQHF. In DNA, the CDR3 is TGTGCCATCAGTGGGACAGGGGGAGGGGTGAGCCAGCATTTT.

The sample holds many counts of this clonotype. The chain recombines TRBV15 with TRBJ1-5; D is unclear. Germline V gives CDR1 LNHNV, CDR2 YYDKDF (reference sequence). V was cut by 0 bases and J by 6 bases, with 12 bases left in between. This CDR3 spans 15 amino acids. The DNA of the CDR3 is TGTGCCACCAGCAGAGAAAAGAGGAGCGGTCAGCCCCAGCATTTT. It yields the protein CATSREKRSGQPQHF.

This clonotype occurred many times. This chain connects TRBV5-1 to TRBJ2-5, with 7 bases that match TRBD1. CDR3 size: 14 residues. Unmatched junction bases numbered 4, after V lost 4 bases and J lost 1 base. Germline-derived CDR1 and CDR2 are SGHRS and YFSETQ. The CDR3 nucleotides are TGCGCCAGCAGCCGGGACAGACCCCAAGAGACCCAGTACTTC. Amino acids: CASSRDRPQETQYF.

The chain carries TRBV7-3 and TRBJ1-1, with D perhaps matching TRBD1 (6 bases). Germline-derived CDR1 and CDR2 are SGHTA and FQGTGA. V was pared by 3 bases and J by 1 base, with 12 bases between. The CDR3 sequence is 15 residues long. The DNA of the CDR3 is TGTGCCAGCAGCTTGGTAGGGACAACGAACACTGAAGCTTTCTTT. Residues: CASSLVGTTNTEAFF.

This clonotype was observed a handful of times. It may be a read error: a sequence one base away is much more abundant. The chain carries TRBV10-3 and TRBJ2-5; 7 nucleotides match TRBD2. V lost 6 bases, J lost 1 base, and 2 bases stayed unmatched. From germline, CDR1 is ENHRY and CDR2 SYGVKD. CDR3 length equals 13 residues. This CDR3 reads CAIRTSPQETQYF. CDR3 bases: TGTGCCATCAGGACTAGCCCCCAAGAGACCCAGTACTTC.

This clonotype was counted ten times or more. The chain uses TRBV7-2 and TRBJ2-5; TRBD2 might be the D (6 bases). Germline assignment: CDR1 SGHTA and CDR2 FQGNSA. The V end lost 5 bases, the J end lost 4 bases, and 14 bases lay between the germline ends. This CDR3 has 14 amino acids. CDR3 DNA sequence: TGTGCCAGCAGCCGTGGCGGGCGGGGAGAGACCCAGTACTTC. Its protein product is CASSRGGRGETQYF. Supplemented by reference TRBV7-2 and TRBJ2-5, the full variable domain reads GAGVSQSPSNKVTEKGKDVELRCDPISGHTALYWYRQSLGQGLEFLIYFQGNSAPDKSGLPSDRFSAERTGGSVSTLTIQRTQQEDSAVYLCASSRGGRGETQYFGPGTRLLVL.

This rearrangement joins TRBV10-3 to TRBJ2-7; D unclear. V gave up 10 bases and J gave up 0 bases, with 19 bases separating them. This CDR3 region has 15 residues. Germline lookup yields CDR1 ENHRY and CDR2 SYGVKD. CDR3 coding DNA: TGTGCCAGCAGAACTTCGGGCTTTACCTCCTACGAGCAGTACTTC. The encoded protein is CASRTSGFTSYEQYF.

This clonotype has ten or more counts. The chain links TRBV7-2 to TRBJ1-2; 8 bases agree with TRBD1. J was trimmed by 7 bases and V by 4 bases; bases with no gene match: 8. The CDR3 extends over 14 amino acids. Per germline, CDR1 SGHTA and CDR2 FQGNSA. The CDR3 here is CASSSSGGKGGYTF. In DNA, the CDR3 is TGTGCCAGCAGCTCTTCAGGGGGCAAGGGTGGCTACACCTTC.

The chain is built from TRBV20-1 and TRBJ1-5; D call uncertain. This CDR3 contains 15 residues. V was trimmed by 3 bases and J by 0 bases, leaving 12 bases between them. The germline gives CDR1 DFQATT, CDR2 SNEGSKA (reference sequence). The CDR3 region has the DNA TGCAGTGCTAGCGTGTGGACTCTTAGCAATCAGCCCCAGCATTTT. Amino acids: CSASVWTLSNQPQHF.

To note about this clonotype: The final CDR3 position lacks the conserved phenylalanine or tryptophan, pointing to a likely read error. This chain uses TRBV7-8 with TRBJ1-5, with 11 bases identical to TRBD1. The CDR3 totals 18 residues. Germline V gene data show CDR1 as SGHVS and CDR2 as FQNEAQ. The CDR3, as DNA: TGCGCCAGCAGCCAAGTCGGGACAGGGGGTTTGGGCAATCAGCCCCAGCATCTT. Its protein is CASSQVGTGGLGNQPQHL.

This clonotype came up a few times. The chain uses TRBV7-9 and TRBJ1-1; D gene ambiguous. The germline V gene has CDR1 SEHNR and CDR2 FQNEAQ (reference sequence). The CDR3 consists of 16 residues. Trimming pared 2 bases from V and 1 base from J, leaving 14 bases between. The CDR3 region has the DNA TGTGCCAGCAGCTTATACTTTTTACGGGGGAACACTGAAGCTTTCTTT. This codes for CASSLYFLRGNTEAFF. The variable domain in full, with the rest retrieved from reference TRBV7-9 and TRBJ1-1, is DTGVSQNPRHKITKRGQNVTFRCDPISEHNRLYWYRQTLGQGPEFLTYFQNEAQLEKSRLLSDRFSAERPKGSFSTLEIQRTEQGDSAMYLCASSLYFLRGNTEAFFGQGTRLTVV.

This clonotype was counted once. V gene TRBV15 combines with J gene TRBJ1-2; D gene uncertain. The CDR3 totals 15 residues. Trimming took off 5 bases at V and 4 bases at J, with 17 bases between the two ends. CDR1 is LNHNV and CDR2 is YYDKDF in the germline V gene (reference sequence). This CDR3 is CATSGETQAIYGYTF. The CDR3 DNA is TGTGCCACCAGCGGGGAGACCCAGGCAATCTATGGCTACACCTTC.

This clonotype was counted at least ten times. CDR3 sequence: CSVTTGVAQPQHF. Written as DNA, the CDR3 is TGCAGCGTAACCACAGGGGTGGCTCAGCCCCAGCATTTT. The chain is built from TRBV29-1 and TRBJ1-5, with TRBD1 identical over 7 bases. The V and J ends lost 6 bases and 6 bases, in that order; junction bases with no gene match: 8. There are 13 residues in the CDR3. The germline CDR1 and CDR2 sequences are SQVTM and ANQGSEA.

The chain recombines TRBV7-2 with TRBJ2-7; TRBD1 matches 7 bases. CDR3 length equals 14 residues. V shed 3 bases, J shed 3 bases, and the junction held 5 bases outside the gene matches. Germline assignment: CDR1 SGHTA and CDR2 FQGNSA. CDR3: CASSFPTGYYEQYF. The CDR3 nucleotides are TGTGCCAGCAGCTTCCCGACAGGGTACTACGAGCAGTACTTC.

This clonotype was counted at least ten times. This may be a read error, as it is one base from a much larger clone. The V call is TRBV9, the J call TRBJ2-5; D is possibly TRBD1 (6 bases). The germline V gene has CDR1 SGDLS and CDR2 YYNGEE. V dropped 0 bases and J dropped 1 base, with 7 bases sitting between them. This CDR3 region has 14 residues. DNA for the CDR3: TGTGCCAGCAGCGTAGGACAGGCCCAAGAGACCCAGTACTTC. Translating it yields CASSVGQAQETQYF.

A few counts support this clonotype. The chain is built from TRBV3-1 and TRBJ2-7, with 8 bases identical to TRBD1. Trimming removed 6 bases from V and 4 bases from J; junction bases left unmatched: 11. This CDR3 region has 15 residues. The germline gives CDR1 LGHDT, CDR2 YNNKEL (reference sequence). CDR3 bases: TGTGCCAGCAGACCAACCGGGACAGGCAAATACGAGCAGTACTTC. Protein sequence: CASRPTGTGKYEQYF.